This entry lists 3 T cell receptor beta chains sequenced from one sample in a study of spatial heterogeneity in lung cancer. The time point: sample taken at primary tumor resection. Whole RNA, isolated from tumor, nontumor lung or frozen PBMC, was sequenced without prior sorting. TCRdb independently ran MiXCR on the 5' RACE reads; one entry per CDR3 protein. Among around 60,000 distinct CDR3 sequences listed, about 8% were seen once. Sequenced material: PBMCs, taken at surgery. Every receptor here comes from a female donor with early-stage non-small cell lung cancer.

This clonotype was found many times. The chain is built from TRBV9 and TRBJ2-2; D is uncertain. Germline CDR1 SGDLS, CDR2 YYNGEE. There are 16 residues in the CDR3. Trimming shortened V by 1 base and J by 2 bases, and 12 bases separated the two germline ends. CDR3 sequence (DNA): TGTGCCAGCAGCGTACGAGGCGGACCCAACACCGGGGAGCTGTTTTTT. Encoded protein: CASSVRGGPNTGELFF.

J is TRBJ2-2 and V is TRBV3-1; 9 positions match TRBD1. The germline V gene has CDR1 LGHDT and CDR2 YNNKEL (reference sequence). The trim removed 1 base at V and 5 bases at J, leaving 2 bases unmatched. The CDR3 sequence is 15 residues long. Here the CDR3 DNA reads TGTGCCAGCAGCCAAGGGACAGGGGAAACCGGGGAGCTGTTTTTT. This gives the protein CASSQGTGETGELFF.

The V call is TRBV28, the J call TRBJ2-3; 14 bases map to TRBD2. The germline gives CDR1 MDHEN, CDR2 SYDVKM. The CDR3 sequence is 19 residues long. V gave up 4 bases and J gave up 5 bases; unmatched junction bases: 14. In nucleotides, the CDR3 is TGTGCCAGCAGTTCCTACTGGACTAGCGGGAGGCTCGGGGGAGATACGCAGTATTTT. Amino acid sequence: CASSSYWTSGRLGGDTQYF.